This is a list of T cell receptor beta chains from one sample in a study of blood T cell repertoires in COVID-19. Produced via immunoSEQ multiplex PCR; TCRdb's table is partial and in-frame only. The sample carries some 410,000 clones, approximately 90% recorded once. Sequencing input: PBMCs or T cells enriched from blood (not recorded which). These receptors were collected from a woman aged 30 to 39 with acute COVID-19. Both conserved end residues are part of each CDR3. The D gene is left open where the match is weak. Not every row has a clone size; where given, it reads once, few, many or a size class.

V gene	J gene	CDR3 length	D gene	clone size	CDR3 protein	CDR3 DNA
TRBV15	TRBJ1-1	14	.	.	CATSRGGGGTEAFF	TGTGCCACCAGCAGAGGAGGGGGGGGCACTGAAGCTTTCTTT
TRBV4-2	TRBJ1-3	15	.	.	CASSTDGGTGNTIYF	TGTGCCAGCAGCACCGACGGGGGTACTGGAAACACCATATATTTT
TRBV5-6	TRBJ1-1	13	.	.	CASSSGVNTEAFF	TGTGCCAGCAGCTCCGGGGTAAACACTGAAGCTTTCTTT
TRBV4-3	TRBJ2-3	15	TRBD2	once	CASSLSGGAADTQYF	TGCGCCAGCAGCCTGAGCGGGGGGGCGGCAGATACGCAGTATTTT
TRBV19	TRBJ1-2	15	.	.	CASSIKGVGIYGYTF	TGTGCCAGTAGTATCAAGGGGGTCGGAATTTATGGCTACACCTTC
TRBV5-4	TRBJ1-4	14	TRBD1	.	CASSAGTDQEKLFF	TGTGCCAGCAGTGCAGGGACAGATCAGGAAAAACTGTTTTTT
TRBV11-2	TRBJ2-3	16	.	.	CASSLDRVSVADTQYF	TGTGCCAGCAGCTTAGATCGGGTTAGCGTGGCAGATACGCAGTATTTT
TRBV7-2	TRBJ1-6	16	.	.	CASSLAPQNYNSPLHF	TGTGCCAGCAGCTTAGCCCCCCAGAACTATAATTCACCCCTCCACTTT
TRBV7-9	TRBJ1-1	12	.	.	CASSIKDSRAFF	TGTGCCAGCAGCATCAAGGACAGCAGAGCTTTCTTT
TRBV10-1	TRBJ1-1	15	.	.	CASSESSGRGTEAFF	TGCGCCAGCAGTGAGTCGTCAGGACGGGGGACTGAAGCTTTCTTT
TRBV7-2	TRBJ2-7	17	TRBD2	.	CATELSGGALVPYEQYF	TGTGCCACTGAACTTAGCGGGGGGGCCCTAGTTCCCTACGAGCAGTACTTC
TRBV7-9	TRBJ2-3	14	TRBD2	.	CASRKAGPTDTQYF	TGTGCCAGCAGAAAAGCGGGGCCCACAGATACGCAGTATTTT
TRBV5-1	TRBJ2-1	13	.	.	CASSLAGSRGQFF	TGCGCCAGCAGCTTGGCCGGTAGCCGCGGGCAGTTCTTC
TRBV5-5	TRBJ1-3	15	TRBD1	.	CASSPGTGLGNTIYF	TGTGCCAGCAGCCCAGGGACAGGGCTTGGAAACACCATATATTTT
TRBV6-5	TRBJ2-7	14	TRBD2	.	CASSDSGGDYEQYF	TGTGCCAGCAGCGATAGCGGGGGAGACTACGAGCAGTACTTC
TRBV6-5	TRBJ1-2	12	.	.	CASSRKGDGYTF	TGTGCCAGCAGTCGAAAGGGGGATGGCTACACCTTC
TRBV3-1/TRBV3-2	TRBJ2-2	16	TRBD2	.	CASSRGTSIGTGELFF	TGTGCCAGCAGCCGAGGGACTAGCATCGGCACCGGGGAGCTGTTTTTT
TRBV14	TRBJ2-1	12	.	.	CASSLSGRDQFF	TGTGCCAGCAGCCTTTCGGGTCGCGACCAGTTCTTC
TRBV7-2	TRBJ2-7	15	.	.	CASSLAPGVWYEQYF	TGTGCCAGCAGCCTCGCCCCGGGGGTATGGTACGAGCAGTACTTC
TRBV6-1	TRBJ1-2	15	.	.	CASSEGSVPNYGYTF	TGTGCCAGCAGTGAAGGTTCAGTACCTAACTATGGCTACACCTTC
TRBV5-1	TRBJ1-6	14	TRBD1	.	CASSLTGGDSPLHF	TGCGCCAGCAGCTTGACAGGGGGCGATTCACCCCTCCACTTT
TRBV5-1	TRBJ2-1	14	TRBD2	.	CASSSGLAENEQFF	TGCGCCAGCAGCTCAGGACTAGCGGAAAATGAGCAGTTCTTC
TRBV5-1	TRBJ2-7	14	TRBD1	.	CASSLATGGYEQYF	TGCGCCAGCAGCTTGGCGACAGGGGGTTACGAGCAGTACTTC
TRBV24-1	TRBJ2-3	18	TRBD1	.	CATSDPTRQGVRTDTQYF	TGTGCCACCAGTGACCCCACTCGACAGGGAGTACGCACAGATACGCAGTATTTT
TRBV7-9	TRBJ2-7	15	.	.	CASSLTPGGVQEQYF	TGTGCCAGCAGCCTCACTCCAGGAGGGGTTCAGGAGCAGTACTTC
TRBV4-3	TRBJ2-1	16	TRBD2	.	CASSPDGLAGYNEQFF	TGCGCCAGCAGCCCCGACGGACTAGCGGGGTACAATGAGCAGTTCTTC
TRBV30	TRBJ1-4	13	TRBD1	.	CACPGQGFEKLFF	TGTGCCTGTCCGGGACAGGGGTTTGAAAAACTGTTTTTT
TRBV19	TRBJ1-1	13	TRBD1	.	CASTSLQGTEAFF	TGTGCCAGTACCAGCCTACAGGGGACTGAAGCTTTCTTT
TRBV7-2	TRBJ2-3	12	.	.	CASSLYPGTQYF	TGTGCCAGCAGCTTATATCCGGGGACGCAGTATTTT
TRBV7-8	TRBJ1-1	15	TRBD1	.	CASSLVRTGSAEAFF	TGTGCCAGCAGCTTAGTTAGGACAGGGTCGGCTGAAGCTTTCTTT
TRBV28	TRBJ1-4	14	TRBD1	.	CASSSNRGDEKLFF	TGTGCCAGCAGTTCAAACAGGGGTGATGAAAAACTGTTTTTT
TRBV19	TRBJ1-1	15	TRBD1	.	CASRQTGGRNTEAFF	TGTGCCAGTAGGCAGACAGGGGGGAGGAACACTGAAGCTTTCTTT
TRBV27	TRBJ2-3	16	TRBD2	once	CASSFLAGGWADTQYF	TGTGCCAGCAGTTTTTTAGCGGGGGGGTGGGCAGATACGCAGTATTTT
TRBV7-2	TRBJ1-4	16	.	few	CASSLASGETNEKLFF	TGTGCCAGCAGCTTAGCCTCGGGGGAAACTAATGAAAAACTGTTTTTT
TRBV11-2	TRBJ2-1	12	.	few	CASSSEELGQFF	TGTGCCAGCAGCTCCGAGGAATTAGGGCAGTTCTTC
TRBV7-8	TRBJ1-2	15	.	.	CASSLATWAGGGYTF	TGTGCCAGCAGCTTAGCCACCTGGGCGGGAGGGGGCTACACCTTC
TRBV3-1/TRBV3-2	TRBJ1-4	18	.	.	CASSQDPTKRSLNEKLFF	TGTGCCAGCAGCCAAGACCCCACCAAGAGGTCCCTTAATGAAAAACTGTTTTTT
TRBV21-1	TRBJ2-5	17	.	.	CASSNRSSRALQETQYF	TGTGCCAGCAGCAACCGATCGTCCAGGGCCCTCCAAGAGACCCAGTACTTC
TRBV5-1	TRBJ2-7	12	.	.	CASSLEGGEQYF	TGCGCCAGCAGCTTGGAAGGCGGCGAGCAGTACTTC
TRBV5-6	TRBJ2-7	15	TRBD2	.	CASSFPAGALYEQYF	TGTGCCAGCAGCTTCCCAGCGGGGGCCCTCTACGAGCAGTACTTC
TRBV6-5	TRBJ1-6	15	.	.	CASREYDSYNSPLHF	TGTGCCAGCAGGGAGTACGACTCCTATAATTCACCCCTCCACTTT
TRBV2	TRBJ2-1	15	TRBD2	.	CASRVLAGIYNEQFF	TGTGCCAGCAGGGTTCTAGCGGGAATCTACAATGAGCAGTTCTTC